The 10 T cell receptor beta chains below were found in one sample sequenced in a study of CD8+ T cells in alopecia areata. Markers used for sorting pooled cutaneous lymph node cells were CD4, CD8alpha, NKG2D, NKG2ACE and others. After isolation, RNA underwent reverse transcription to generate cDNA as the sequencing template. The repertoire was sequenced with immunoSEQ multiplex PCR; TCRdb's copy has only in-frame clones and lacks some. The sample has 15,000 to 20,000 clones, none seen only once. The specimen sequenced was CD8+ T cells sorted from a lymph node. Source of these receptors: a C3H/HeJ mouse with alopecia areata. The strain is characterized by the MHC haplotype H2-k.

This clone has just a few counts. Here the gene names and germline are mouse. The CDR3 sequence is CASSDVLGGYEQYF. The sequenced CDR3 bases are TGTGCCAGCAGTGATGTCCTGGGGGGTTAT. V is TRBV13-1 and J is TRBJ2-7; TRBD2 agrees at 8 bases. The read stops 4 residues short of the end of the CDR3; the missing end is completed from the germline J gene. CDR1 and CDR2 from the germline V gene are NSHNY and SYGAGN. The CDR3 spans 14 residues.

This clone rates as medium-sized. The gene names given are mouse names. The DNA ends 4 residues before the CDR3 does, and the rest of the CDR3 is filled in from the germline J gene. This rearrangement joins TRBV5 to TRBJ1-4, with D possibly being TRBD1 (5 bases). Trimming shortened V by 0 bases and J by 3 bases, and 5 bases separated the two germline ends. Germline V gives CDR1 LGHNA, CDR2 YNLKQL (reference sequence). CDR3 size: 14 residues. The CDR3 bases that were read are TGTGCCAGCAGCCAAGAGGGGGCCAACGAA. This encodes CASSQEGANE. The entire CDR3 sequence reads CASSQEGANERLFF.

With regard to this clone: All gene names here are mouse names. Read data end 4 residues before the CDR3 end; the end is taken from the germline J gene. The chain uses TRBV16 and TRBJ2-5; TRBD2 agrees at 14 bases. The V gene's germline CDR1 is SGHSA and CDR2 FRNQAP. The CDR3 is made up of 16 amino acids. V gave up 5 bases and J gave up 1 base; unmatched junction bases: 2. Incomplete CDR3 DNA: TGTGCAAGCAGCCCGGGACTGGGGGGGCACCAAGAC. Its protein product is CASSPGLGGHQD. The whole CDR3 protein reads CASSPGLGGHQDTQYF.

Relative to its sample, this clone is medium-sized. The gene names here belong to mouse. The read halts 4 residues ahead of the CDR3 end, with the missing end drawn from the germline J gene. The rearrangement links TRBV13-3 to TRBJ1-4, with 8 bases matching TRBD1. The V segment lost 3 bases and the J segment 6 bases; nucleotides outside the gene matches: 7. Germline V CDR1 and CDR2: NNHDY, SYVADS. The CDR3 loop spans 15 amino acids. The DNA read from the CDR3 is TGTGCCAGCAGTGCCGGGACAGGAGGCGACGAA. It codes for CASSAGTGGDE. The CDR3 reads in full as CASSAGTGGDERLFF. The whole variable domain, remainder taken from reference TRBV13-3 and TRBJ1-4, is EAAVTQSPRSKVAVTGGKVTLSCHQTNNHDYMYWYRQDTGHGLRLIHYSYVADSTEKGDIPDGYKASRPSQENFSLILELASLSQTAVYFCASSAGTGGDERLFFGHGTKLSVL.

The sample holds a few counts of this clone. The listed genes are named as in mouse. The read is 4 residues too short to cover the CDR3 end, so that end is filled in from the germline J gene. The V gene is TRBV13-3, the J gene TRBJ2-1; no clear D. The V gene lost 2 bases and the J gene lost 0 bases, with 6 bases spanning the gap. Germline V gene lookup returns CDR1 NNHDY and CDR2 SYVADS. The CDR3 length is 14 residues. Incomplete CDR3 DNA: TGTGCCAGCAGTGAAGGGTATAACTATGCT. Its protein is CASSEGYNYA. The whole CDR3 is CASSEGYNYAEQFF.

Comment on this clone: Gene names follow the mouse nomenclature. The CDR3 goes on 4 residues after the read ends, and that part is filled in from the germline J gene. The chain employs TRBV13-3 and TRBJ2-4, with D possibly matching TRBD2 (6 bases). Trimming took 10 bases from V and 1 from J, leaving 13 bases between them. The CDR3 totals 13 residues. The germline gives CDR1 NNHDY, CDR2 SYVADS. The sequenced part of the CDR3 DNA is TGTGCCGTCGGGGCTGGGGGTCAAAAC. Protein: CAVGAGGQN. The CDR3 in its entirety is CAVGAGGQNTLYF.

In regard to this clone: Mouse gene names apply. With the read ending 4 residues before the CDR3 end, the germline J gene is used to fill in that end. V usage is TRBV19 and J usage is TRBJ1-4; 8 positions match TRBD1. V gave up 1 base and J gave up 2 bases; unmatched junction bases: 4. Germline loops: CDR1 FNHDT, CDR2 SITEND (reference sequence). This CDR3 comprises 16 residues. Here the CDR3 reads CASSILDRGSNERLFF. The CDR3 DNA, read in part, is TGTGCCAGCAGTATATTAGACAGGGGATCCAACGAA.

This clone was observed at least ten times. The gene names given are mouse names. The CDR3 is cut off 4 residues early in the read; its end comes from the germline J gene. The chain links TRBV13-3 to TRBJ2-2; 11 bases are shared with TRBD2. V lost 3 bases and J lost 0; bases outside the gene matches: 4. The CDR3 spans 17 residues. CDR1 is NNHDY, CDR2 SYVADS, per germline. The CDR3 is CASSGTGGSANTGQLYF. The DNA read from the CDR3 is TGTGCCAGCAGTGGGACTGGGGGGAGTGCAAACACCGGG.

This clone was seen at least ten times. The genes and germline here are from mouse. The read terminates 4 residues before the CDR3 end, so the remaining end is supplied by the germline J gene. The rearrangement joins TRBV1 to TRBJ2-5; TRBD2 aligns across 11 bases. The CDR3 has 15 residues. Germline V gene data show CDR1 as NSQYPW and CDR2 as LRSPGD (reference sequence). Partial CDR3 DNA: TGCACCTGCAGTGCGCCGGGACTGGGGGAAGAC. Amino acids: CTCSAPGLGED. The whole CDR3 is CTCSAPGLGEDTQYF.

A word on this clone: The germline and genes are mouse ones. The read ends 4 residues early relative to the CDR3; the germline J gene fills the gap. V usage is TRBV13-3 and J usage is TRBJ2-5; D unclear. This CDR3 spans 14 amino acids. Trimming shortened V by 3 bases and J by 0 bases, and 8 bases separated the two germline ends. Per germline, CDR1 NNHDY and CDR2 SYVADS. The CDR3 protein is CASSGQDNQDTQYF. The sequenced part of the CDR3 DNA is TGTGCCAGCAGTGGGCAGGATAACCAAGAC.